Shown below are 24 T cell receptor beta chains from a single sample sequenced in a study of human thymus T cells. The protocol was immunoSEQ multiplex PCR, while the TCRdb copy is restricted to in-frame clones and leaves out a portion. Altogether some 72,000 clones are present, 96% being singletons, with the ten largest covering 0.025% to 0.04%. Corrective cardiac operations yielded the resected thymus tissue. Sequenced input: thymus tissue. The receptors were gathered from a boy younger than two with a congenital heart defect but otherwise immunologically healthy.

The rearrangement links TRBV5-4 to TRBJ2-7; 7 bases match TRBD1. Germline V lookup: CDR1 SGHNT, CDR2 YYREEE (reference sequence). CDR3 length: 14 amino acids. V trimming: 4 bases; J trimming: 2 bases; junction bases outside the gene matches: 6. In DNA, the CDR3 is TGTGCCAGCAGCCCGGGACAGAAAGCCTACGAGCAGTACTTC. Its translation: CASSPGQKAYEQYF.

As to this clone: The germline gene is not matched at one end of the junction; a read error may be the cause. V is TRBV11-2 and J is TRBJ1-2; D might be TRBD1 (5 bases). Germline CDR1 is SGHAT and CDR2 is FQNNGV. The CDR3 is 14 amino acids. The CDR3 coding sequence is TGTGCCAGCAGCCCCCCCAGGGAAGGATTTTTGGAAGCCTTC. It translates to CASSPPREGFLEAF.

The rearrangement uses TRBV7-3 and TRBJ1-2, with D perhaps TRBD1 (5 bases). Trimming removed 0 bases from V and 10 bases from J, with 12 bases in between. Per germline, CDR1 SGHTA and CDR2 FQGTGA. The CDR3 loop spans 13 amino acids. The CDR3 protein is CASSLTGRSDYTF. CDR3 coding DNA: TGTGCCAGCAGCTTAACGGGGCGGAGTGACTACACCTTC. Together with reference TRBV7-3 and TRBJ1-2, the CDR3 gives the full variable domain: GAGVSQTPSNKVTEKGKYVELRCDPISGHTALYWYRQSLGQGPEFLIYFQGTGAADDSGLPNDRFFAVRPEGSVSTLKIQRTERGDSAVYLCASSLTGRSDYTFGSGTRLTVV.

Here the CDR3 reads CASSLLGIGGGSYEQYF. The CDR3 DNA is TGTGCCAGCAGTCTCCTGGGAATAGGGGGGGGCTCCTACGAGCAGTACTTC. The chain joins TRBV27 to TRBJ2-7; D is possibly TRBD2 (7 bases). V lost 5 bases to trimming and J lost 0 bases, with 20 bases between them. The CDR3 sequence is 17 residues long. Germline-derived CDR1 and CDR2 are MNHEY and SMNVEV (reference sequence).

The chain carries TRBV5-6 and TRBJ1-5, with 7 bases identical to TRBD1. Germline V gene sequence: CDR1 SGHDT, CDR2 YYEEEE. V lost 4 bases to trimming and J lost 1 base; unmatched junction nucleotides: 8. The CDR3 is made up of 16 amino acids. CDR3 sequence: CASSPHPGQSNQPQHF. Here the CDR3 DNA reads TGTGCCAGCAGCCCCCACCCGGGACAGAGCAATCAGCCCCAGCATTTT.

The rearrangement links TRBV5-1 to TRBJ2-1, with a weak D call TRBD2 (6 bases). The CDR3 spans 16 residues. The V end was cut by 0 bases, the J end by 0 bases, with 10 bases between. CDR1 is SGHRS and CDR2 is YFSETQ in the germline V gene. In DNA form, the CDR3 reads TGCGCCAGCAGCTTGGGCGCGGGAAGCTCCTACAATGAGCAGTTCTTC. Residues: CASSLGAGSSYNEQFF.

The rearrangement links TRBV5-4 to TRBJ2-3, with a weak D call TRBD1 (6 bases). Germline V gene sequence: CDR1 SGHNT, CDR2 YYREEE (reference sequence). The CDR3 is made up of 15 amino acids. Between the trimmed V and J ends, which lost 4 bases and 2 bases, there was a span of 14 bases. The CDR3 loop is CASSRLGGHTDTQYF. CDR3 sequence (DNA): TGTGCCAGCAGCCGACTTGGGGGACACACAGATACGCAGTATTTT.

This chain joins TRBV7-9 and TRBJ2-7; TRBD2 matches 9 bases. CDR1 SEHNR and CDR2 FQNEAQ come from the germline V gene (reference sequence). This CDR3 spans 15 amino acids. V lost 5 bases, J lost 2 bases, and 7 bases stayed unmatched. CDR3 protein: CASSPNSGSAYEQYF. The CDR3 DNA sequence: TGTGCCAGCAGCCCAAATAGCGGGAGCGCCTACGAGCAGTACTTC.

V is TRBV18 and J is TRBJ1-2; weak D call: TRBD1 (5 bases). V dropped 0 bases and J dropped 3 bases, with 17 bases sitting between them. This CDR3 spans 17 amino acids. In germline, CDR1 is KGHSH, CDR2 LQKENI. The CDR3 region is CASSPPLWGERYYGYTF. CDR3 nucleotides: TGTGCCAGCTCACCACCGTTGTGGGGCGAACGGTACTATGGCTACACCTTC. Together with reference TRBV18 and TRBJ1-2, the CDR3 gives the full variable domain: NAGVMQNPRHLVRRRGQEARLRCSPMKGHSHVYWYRQLPEEGLKFMVYLQKENIIDESGMPKERFSAEFPKEGPSILRIQQVVRGDSAAYFCASSPPLWGERYYGYTFGSGTRLTVV.

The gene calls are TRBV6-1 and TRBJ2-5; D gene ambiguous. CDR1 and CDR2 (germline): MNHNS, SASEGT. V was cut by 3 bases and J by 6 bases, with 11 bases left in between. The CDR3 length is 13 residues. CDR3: CASSDRAFKTQYF. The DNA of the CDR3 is TGTGCCAGCAGTGACCGAGCATTCAAGACCCAGTACTTC.

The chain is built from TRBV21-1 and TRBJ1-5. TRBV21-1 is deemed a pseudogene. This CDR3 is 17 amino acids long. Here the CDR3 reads CASSYFWGREGNQPQHF. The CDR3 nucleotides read TGTGCCAGCAGCTACTTTTGGGGCAGGGAGGGCAATCAGCCCCAGCATTTT.

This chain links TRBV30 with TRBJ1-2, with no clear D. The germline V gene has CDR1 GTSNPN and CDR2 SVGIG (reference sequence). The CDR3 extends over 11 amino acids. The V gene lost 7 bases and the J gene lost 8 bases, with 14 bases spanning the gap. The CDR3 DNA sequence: TGTGCCTCGGATAGGCTAGGGGGCTACACCTTC. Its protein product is CASDRLGGYTF. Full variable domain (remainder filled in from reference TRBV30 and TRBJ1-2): SQTIHQWPATLVQPVGSPLSLECTVEGTSNPNLYWYRQAAGRGLQLLFYSVGIGQISSEVPQNLSASRPQDRQFILSSKKLLLSDSGFYLCASDRLGGYTFGSGTRLTVV.

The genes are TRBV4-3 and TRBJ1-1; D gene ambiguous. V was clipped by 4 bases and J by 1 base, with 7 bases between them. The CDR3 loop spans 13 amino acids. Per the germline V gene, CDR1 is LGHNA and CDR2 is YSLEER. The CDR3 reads CASSLSGNTEAFF. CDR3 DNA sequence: TGCGCCAGCAGCCTTTCCGGGAACACTGAAGCTTTCTTT.

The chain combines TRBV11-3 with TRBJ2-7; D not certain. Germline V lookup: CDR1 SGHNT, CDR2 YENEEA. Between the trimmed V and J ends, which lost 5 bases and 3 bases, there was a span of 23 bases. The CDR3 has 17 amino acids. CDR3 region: CASSHRKDGQERYEQYF. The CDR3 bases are TGTGCCAGCAGCCATCGCAAAGATGGGCAGGAACGCTACGAGCAGTACTTC.

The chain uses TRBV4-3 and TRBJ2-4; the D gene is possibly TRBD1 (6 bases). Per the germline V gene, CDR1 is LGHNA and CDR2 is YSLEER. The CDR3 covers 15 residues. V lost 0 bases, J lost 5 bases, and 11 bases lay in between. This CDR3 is CASSQERNRENIQYF. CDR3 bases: TGCGCCAGCAGCCAAGAAAGGAACAGGGAAAACATTCAGTACTTC.

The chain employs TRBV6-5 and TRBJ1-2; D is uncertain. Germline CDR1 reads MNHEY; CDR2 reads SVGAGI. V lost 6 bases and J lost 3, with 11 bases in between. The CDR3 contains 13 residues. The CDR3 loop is CASRRTADYGYTF. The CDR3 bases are TGTGCCAGCAGACGAACAGCCGACTATGGCTACACCTTC.

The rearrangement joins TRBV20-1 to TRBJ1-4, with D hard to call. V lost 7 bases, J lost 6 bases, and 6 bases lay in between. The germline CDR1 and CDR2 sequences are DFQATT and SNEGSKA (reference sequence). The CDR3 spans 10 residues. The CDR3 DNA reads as TGCAGTGTTTCGCATGAAAAACTGTTTTTT. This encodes CSVSHEKLFF.

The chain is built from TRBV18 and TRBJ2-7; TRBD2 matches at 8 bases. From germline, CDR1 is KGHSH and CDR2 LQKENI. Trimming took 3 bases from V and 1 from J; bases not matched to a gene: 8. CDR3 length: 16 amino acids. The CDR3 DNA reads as TGTGCCAGCTCACCCTCCTGGTCTAGCGGGTCCTACGAGCAGTACTTC. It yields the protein CASSPSWSSGSYEQYF.

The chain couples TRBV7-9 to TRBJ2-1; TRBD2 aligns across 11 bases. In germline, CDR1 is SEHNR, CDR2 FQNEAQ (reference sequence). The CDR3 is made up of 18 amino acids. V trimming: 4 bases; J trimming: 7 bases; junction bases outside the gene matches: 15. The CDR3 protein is CASSSPNSGGADENEQFF. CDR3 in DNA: TGTGCCAGCAGCTCCCCTAATAGCGGGGGGGCCGACGAGAATGAGCAGTTCTTC.

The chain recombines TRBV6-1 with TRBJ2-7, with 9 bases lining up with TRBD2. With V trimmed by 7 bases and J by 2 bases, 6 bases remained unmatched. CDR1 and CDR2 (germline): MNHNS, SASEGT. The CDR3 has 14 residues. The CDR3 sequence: CASIWTSEAYEQYF. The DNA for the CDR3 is TGTGCCAGCATATGGACTAGCGAAGCCTACGAGCAGTACTTC.

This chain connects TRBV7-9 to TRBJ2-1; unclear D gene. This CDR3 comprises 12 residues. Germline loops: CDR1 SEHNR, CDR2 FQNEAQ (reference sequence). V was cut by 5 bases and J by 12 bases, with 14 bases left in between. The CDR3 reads CASSHPAPRQFF. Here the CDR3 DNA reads TGTGCCAGCAGCCACCCGGCCCCTAGGCAGTTCTTC.

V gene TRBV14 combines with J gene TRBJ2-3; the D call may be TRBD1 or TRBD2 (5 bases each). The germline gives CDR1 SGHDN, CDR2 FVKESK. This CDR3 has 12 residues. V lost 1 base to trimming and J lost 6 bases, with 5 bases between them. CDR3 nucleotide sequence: TGTGCCAGCAGCCAAGGGGGGGATACGCAGTATTTT. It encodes CASSQGGDTQYF.

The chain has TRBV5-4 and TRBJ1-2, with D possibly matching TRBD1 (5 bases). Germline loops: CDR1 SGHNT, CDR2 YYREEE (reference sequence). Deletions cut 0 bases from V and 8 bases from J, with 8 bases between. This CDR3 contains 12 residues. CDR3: CASSLGGVGYTF. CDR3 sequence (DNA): TGTGCCAGCAGCTTGGGGGGGGTCGGCTACACCTTC.

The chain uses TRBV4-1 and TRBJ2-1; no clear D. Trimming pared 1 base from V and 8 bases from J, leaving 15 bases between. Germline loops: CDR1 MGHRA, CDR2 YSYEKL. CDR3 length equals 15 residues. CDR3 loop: CASSQVGPPPDEQFF. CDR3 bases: TGCGCCAGCAGCCAAGTGGGCCCCCCCCCGGATGAGCAGTTCTTC.